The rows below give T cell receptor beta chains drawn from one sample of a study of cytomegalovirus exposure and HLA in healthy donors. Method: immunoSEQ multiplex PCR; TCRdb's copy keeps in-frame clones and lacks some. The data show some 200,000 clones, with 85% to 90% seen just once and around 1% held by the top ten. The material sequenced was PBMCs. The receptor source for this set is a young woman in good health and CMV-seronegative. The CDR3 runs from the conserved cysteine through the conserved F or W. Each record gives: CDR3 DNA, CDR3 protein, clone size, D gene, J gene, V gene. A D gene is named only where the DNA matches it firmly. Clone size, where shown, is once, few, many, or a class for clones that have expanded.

DNA: TGTGCCAGCAGCTACATATTCAATCAGCCCCAGCATTTT
CDR3: CASSYIFNQPQHF
size: NA
D: NA
J: TRBJ1-5
V: TRBV7-2

DNA: TGCGCCAGCAGCCAACCGGGAGGGCGCAGGGAGAACTATGGCTACACCTTC
CDR3: CASSQPGGRRENYGYTF
size: NA
D: NA
J: TRBJ1-2
V: TRBV4-1

DNA: TGTGCCAGCAGCATCGCCCTCAGGGGTCCGGACACTGAAGCTTTCTTT
CDR3: CASSIALRGPDTEAFF
size: NA
D: NA
J: TRBJ1-1
V: TRBV5-5

DNA: TGTGCCACCAGCAGAGATCGGGGGGGGGTTTCCGAGCAGTACTTC
CDR3: CATSRDRGGVSEQYF
size: NA
D: TRBD2
J: TRBJ2-7
V: TRBV15

DNA: TGTGCCAGCAGTGGTGGACAGGGCAGCATCAATCAGCCCCAGCATTTT
CDR3: CASSGGQGSINQPQHF
size: NA
D: TRBD1
J: TRBJ1-5
V: TRBV27

DNA: TGTGCCAGCAGCTTAGCGTATCGTAGCGGCGGGGCAGATACGCAGTATTTT
CDR3: CASSLAYRSGGADTQYF
size: once
D: NA
J: TRBJ2-3
V: TRBV7-2

DNA: TGCGCCAGCAAGTCTGGGGCCAACATGAACACTGAAGCTTTCTTT
CDR3: CASKSGANMNTEAFF
size: once
D: NA
J: TRBJ1-1
V: TRBV4-1

DNA: TGTGCCAGCAGTTACTCAGGGACTAGCGGGAGCGATGAGCAGTTCTTC
CDR3: CASSYSGTSGSDEQFF
size: NA
D: TRBD2
J: TRBJ2-1
V: TRBV6-5

DNA: TGCGCCAGCAGCACGGGTACAGATACGCAGTATTTT
CDR3: CASSTGTDTQYF
size: NA
D: NA
J: TRBJ2-3
V: TRBV5-1

DNA: TGTGCCAGCAGCGAAGAGCGAGCGGGGTACAATGAGCAGTTCTTC
CDR3: CASSEERAGYNEQFF
size: NA
D: TRBD2
J: TRBJ2-1
V: TRBV11-3

DNA: TGTGCCAGCAGCGAGGGGGGGAGAGGCGAGCAGTACTTC
CDR3: CASSEGGRGEQYF
size: once
D: NA
J: TRBJ2-7
V: TRBV9

DNA: TGTGCCAGCAGCGCGTACTCTACTATTCAGTACTTC
CDR3: CASSAYSTIQYF
size: NA
D: NA
J: TRBJ2-4
V: TRBV7-2

DNA: TGTGCCACCAGCCCACGGACAGGGGAGGGTGGCTACACCTTC
CDR3: CATSPRTGEGGYTF
size: few
D: TRBD1
J: TRBJ1-2
V: TRBV15

DNA: TGTGCCAGTAGTATCGAAGCGAGGAACACTGAAGCTTTCTTT
CDR3: CASSIEARNTEAFF
size: NA
D: NA
J: TRBJ1-1
V: TRBV19

DNA: TGCGCCAGCAGCCACCCCGGGACAGGGCGGGAGGAGCAGTACTTC
CDR3: CASSHPGTGREEQYF
size: NA
D: TRBD1
J: TRBJ2-7
V: TRBV4-1

DNA: TGTGCCAGCAGTCCCACCCAGGGGGTGACCTACGAGCAGTACTTC
CDR3: CASSPTQGVTYEQYF
size: NA
D: TRBD1
J: TRBJ2-7
V: TRBV6-4

DNA: TGTGCCAGCAGCCTCGCGGAGAACACTGAAGCTTTCTTT
CDR3: CASSLAENTEAFF
size: NA
D: NA
J: TRBJ1-1
V: TRBV7-6

DNA: TGCGCCAGCAGCCAAGATCTTAAGGGGCCCCATCAGCCCCAGCATTTT
CDR3: CASSQDLKGPHQPQHF
size: once
D: NA
J: TRBJ1-5
V: TRBV4-1

DNA: TGTGCCAGCAGTTTAAGAGGGTACACTGAAGCTTTCTTT
CDR3: CASSLRGYTEAFF
size: NA
D: NA
J: TRBJ1-1
V: TRBV27

DNA: TGCGCCAGCAGCTCCAACGTCCTGACTTTC
CDR3: CASSSNVLTF
size: NA
D: NA
J: TRBJ2-6
V: TRBV23-1

DNA: TGTGCCAGCAGCCAATCAGAGGCCGGCTACACCTTC
CDR3: CASSQSEAGYTF
size: NA
D: NA
J: TRBJ1-2
V: TRBV11-3

DNA: TGCGCCAGCAGCCAAGATCCCCACGGGAGCTCCTACAATGAGCAGTTCTTC
CDR3: CASSQDPHGSSYNEQFF
size: NA
D: NA
J: TRBJ2-1
V: TRBV4-3

DNA: TGCAGCGTTGAGGGCGGGGGATCCTACAATGAGCAGTTCTTC
CDR3: CSVEGGGSYNEQFF
size: NA
D: TRBD2
J: TRBJ2-1
V: TRBV29-1

DNA: TGTGCCAGTACTGCACTAGCGAGCAATGAGCAGTTCTTC
CDR3: CASTALASNEQFF
size: NA
D: TRBD2
J: TRBJ2-1
V: TRBV19

DNA: TGTGCCAGCTCCCAAAACCGGGACAGTACCAATTCACCCCTCCACTTT
CDR3: CASSQNRDSTNSPLHF
size: NA
D: TRBD1
J: TRBJ1-6
V: TRBV18

DNA: TGTGCCATACAGGGGATATACTTCTTCTGGACCTCTGGAAACACCATATATTTT
CDR3: CAIQGIYFFWTSGNTIYF
size: NA
D: TRBD1
J: TRBJ1-3
V: TRBV7-2

DNA: TGTGCCAGCAGCTTAGGGCCTAGATCCCCGTTGTCATATGAGCAGTTCTTC
CDR3: CASSLGPRSPLSYEQFF
size: NA
D: NA
J: TRBJ2-1
V: TRBV7-2

DNA: TGCGCCAGCAGCCAAGAGGGCACTAGCGGGAGAAGTGAGCAGTTCTTC
CDR3: CASSQEGTSGRSEQFF
size: NA
D: TRBD2
J: TRBJ2-1
V: TRBV4-1

DNA: TGTGCCAGCAGTTGGACGGGAACCTATGGCTACACCTTC
CDR3: CASSWTGTYGYTF
size: once
D: NA
J: TRBJ1-2
V: TRBV6-1